Sequencing of this T cell receptor (beta chain) was carried out in a study of post-analysis software for immune sequencing data. Study-wide context: In terms of disease course, relapsing-remitting, secondary progressive and progressive-relapsing multiple sclerosis were included.

A word on this clonotype: Its target is not known.

Study-wide results and limits: The study found TRBV5-6, TRBV5-1 and TRBV20-1 among a handful of TRBV segments more frequent in patients than controls. Strong same-batch co-clustering of samples appeared with F measure clustering. Multiple sclerosis patients had significantly lower normalized Chao1 diversity than controls.

CDR3 size: 14 residues. Germline CDR1 and CDR2: LGHDT and YNNKEL (reference sequence). Carried by the TCR beta cDNA libraries were unique molecular identifiers. TCRdb used MiXCR to reprocess the PCR reads, holding one entry per CDR3 protein. The table includes hundreds of thousands of distinct CDR3 sequences, 30% detected once. The gene calls are TRBV3-1 and TRBJ2-5, with TRBD1 matching 7 bases. The assigned J gene may be wrong: the sequence end matches TRBJ2-7 better. Sequencing was done on a sample of blood. The receptor's source is a girl between 5 and 17 years old with multiple sclerosis. CDR3 residues: CASSPWNRGHEQYF. The CDR3 bases are TGTGCCAGCAGTCCTTGGAACAGGGGCCACGAGCAGTACTTC.